A selection of T cell receptor beta chains follows, all from one sample in a study of T cells in Graves' hyperthyroidism and ophthalmopathy. TCRdb itself ran the multiplex PCR reads through MiXCR, one entry per CDR3 protein. The profile shows approximately 350,000 distinct CDR3 sequences, about 16% of them singletons. Sequenced sample: blood. These receptors originate from a woman aged 55 to 70 with Graves' ophthalmopathy. Each CDR3 is given with its conserved first and last residue. The order of the fields is V gene, J gene, D gene, clone size, CDR3 protein, CDR3 DNA. A D gene is named only where the DNA matches it firmly. Expanded clones get a size class; other rows say once, few or many, or leave the size out.

TRBV12-3/TRBV12-4	TRBJ2-2	TRBD1	few	CTSSRCPPGGQNTGELFF	TGTACCAGCAGTCGGTGCCCTCCAGGGGGCCAGAACACCGGGGAGCTGTTTTTT
TRBV5-4	TRBJ2-1	.	many	CASSLDGRLDNEQFF	TGTGCCAGCAGCCTAGACGGACGGCTAGACAATGAGCAGTTCTTC
TRBV7-9	TRBJ2-7	TRBD1	many	CASSLIGTGPTYEQYF	TGTGCCAGCAGCTTAATAGGGACAGGCCCAACCTACGAGCAGTACTTC
TRBV6-1	TRBJ2-7	.	.	CASSERWRGEQYF	TGTGCCAGCAGTGAACGGTGGCGGGGCGAGCAGTACTTC
TRBV28	TRBJ2-5	.	many	CASSFVGETQYF	TGTGCCAGCAGTTTTGTGGGTGAGACCCAGTACTTC
TRBV19	TRBJ1-1	.	few	CASSRSVTALNTEAFF	TGTGCCAGTAGTCGGAGCGTGACAGCCTTGAACACTGAAGCTTTCTTT
TRBV7-2	TRBJ2-5	TRBD2	once	CASSVPGLEETQYF	TGTGCCAGCAGCGTCCCGGGACTAGAAGAGACCCAGTACTTC
TRBV11-2	TRBJ2-1	.	many	CASIMTERPNEQFF	TGTGCCAGCATCATGACTGAGAGGCCTAATGAGCAGTTCTTC
TRBV6-1	TRBJ1-4	.	few	CASSEASAEKLFF	TGTGCCAGCAGTGAAGCAAGCGCTGAAAAACTGTTTTTT
TRBV7-6	TRBJ2-4	TRBD1	.	CASSPLDRGWDIQYF	TGTGCCAGCAGCCCACTCGACAGGGGCTGGGACATTCAGTACTTC
TRBV5-4	TRBJ2-7	.	.	CASSPTEGNEQYF	TGTGCCAGCAGCCCGACGGAGGGTAACGAGCAGTACTTC
TRBV30	TRBJ1-1	.	many	CAWSVARIGNTEAFF	TGTGCCTGGAGCGTGGCCAGAATAGGGAACACTGAAGCTTTCTTT
TRBV12-3/TRBV12-4	TRBJ2-3	.	many	CASRVTDTQYF	TGTGCCAGCAGGGTAACAGATACGCAGTATTTT
TRBV2	TRBJ1-6	.	few	CASSSLIDSPLHF	TGTGCCAGCAGTTCCCTGATAGATTCACCCCTCCACTTT
TRBV7-2	TRBJ2-4	TRBD2	.	CASSSLAGGPGRNIQYF	TGTGCCAGCAGCTCATTAGCGGGAGGGCCGGGGCGGAACATTCAGTACTTC
TRBV11-2	TRBJ2-5	.	many	CASSLGSRSDYQETQYF	TGTGCCAGCAGCTTAGGAAGTAGGAGCGACTACCAAGAGACCCAGTACTTC
TRBV6-1	TRBJ2-7	TRBD2	few	CASSRSGTSGRYEQYF	TGTGCCAGCAGCCGCTCCGGGACTAGCGGGAGATACGAGCAGTACTTC
TRBV5-6	TRBJ2-7	.	.	CASRSRGGTYEQYF	TGTGCCAGCAGGTCCCGAGGGGGGACCTACGAGCAGTACTTC
TRBV30	TRBJ1-1	.	.	CAWSVIMSGVTEAFF	TGTGCCTGGAGTGTTATAATGTCTGGAGTCACTGAAGCTTTCTTT
TRBV3-1	TRBJ2-1	.	many	CASSPRRAWNEQFF	TGTGCCAGCAGCCCTCGACGAGCGTGGAATGAGCAGTTCTTC
TRBV12-3/TRBV12-4	TRBJ2-1	.	few	CASSFEVGEQFF	TGTGCCAGCAGTTTCGAGGTCGGTGAGCAGTTCTTC
TRBV5-1	TRBJ2-2	TRBD2	few	CASSSRLAGVSDTGELFF	TGCGCCAGCAGCTCCCGACTAGCGGGAGTATCAGACACCGGGGAGCTGTTTTTT
TRBV5-1	TRBJ1-1	.	many	CASSMTAGNTEAFF	TGCGCCAGCAGCATGACGGCAGGCAACACTGAAGCTTTCTTT
TRBV28	TRBJ1-6	TRBD1	.	CASRSGTANSPLHF	TGTGCCAGCAGGTCCGGGACAGCGAATTCACCCCTCCACTTT
TRBV6-1	TRBJ1-1	TRBD1	.	CASRDGQGAPVTEAFF	TGTGCCAGCAGAGACGGTCAGGGGGCGCCGGTTACTGAAGCTTTCTTT
TRBV5-1	TRBJ2-7	TRBD1	many	CASSQGAGGIYEQYF	TGCGCCAGCAGCCAGGGGGCAGGGGGGATCTACGAGCAGTACTTC
TRBV27	TRBJ2-7	TRBD2	many	CASSRTRYNEQYF	TGTGCCAGCAGCCGGACTAGATATAACGAGCAGTACTTC
TRBV7-8	TRBJ2-7	.	many	CASSYRVAYEQYF	TGTGCCAGCAGCTACCGGGTGGCCTACGAGCAGTACTTC
TRBV5-1	TRBJ2-3	TRBD2	few	CASSFELAAPQDTQYF	TGCGCCAGCAGCTTCGAACTAGCGGCACCTCAAGATACGCAGTATTTT
TRBV20-1	TRBJ2-7	TRBD2	many	CSARDPGTSGYEQYF	TGCAGTGCTAGAGATCCTGGGACTAGCGGCTACGAGCAGTACTTC
TRBV19	TRBJ2-4	TRBD1	few	CASSIGPGQGAENIQYF	TGTGCCAGTAGTATAGGCCCGGGACAGGGGGCCGAAAACATTCAGTACTTC
TRBV3-1	TRBJ2-7	.	many	CASSPTGRSGEQYF	TGTGCCAGCAGCCCGACGGGACGGTCTGGCGAGCAGTACTTC
TRBV5-1	TRBJ2-2	TRBD1	.	CASSLRQGKNTGELFF	TGCGCCAGCAGCCTCCGACAGGGGAAAAACACCGGGGAGCTGTTTTTT
TRBV18	TRBJ2-3	.	many	CASSPKTEIDTQYF	TGTGCCAGCTCACCGAAAACAGAGATAGATACGCAGTATTTT
TRBV18	TRBJ2-4	.	many	CASSPDSKNIQYF	TGTGCCAGCTCACCAGACAGCAAAAACATTCAGTACTTC
TRBV18	TRBJ1-1	TRBD1	many	CASSELGQGTEAFF	TGTGCCAGCTCAGAATTGGGACAGGGTACTGAAGCTTTCTTT
TRBV5-1	TRBJ2-4	.	.	CASSLTESGIQYF	TGCGCCAGCAGCTTGACAGAGTCGGGCATTCAGTACTTC
TRBV28	TRBJ2-7	.	many	CASSLAAQGREQYF	TGTGCCAGCAGTTTAGCGGCCCAGGGGAGGGAGCAGTACTTC
TRBV7-9	TRBJ2-3	.	many	CASSSGPDTQYF	TGTGCCAGCAGCTCCGGACCAGATACGCAGTATTTT
TRBV30	TRBJ2-7	.	.	CAWSVNSHSSYEQYF	TGTGCCTGGAGTGTTAACAGCCATAGCTCCTACGAGCAGTACTTC
TRBV20-1	TRBJ2-3	.	many	CSALLTSKSTDTQYF	TGCAGTGCCCTCTTAACTAGCAAAAGCACAGATACGCAGTATTTT
TRBV11-2	TRBJ2-2	.	.	CASGSYRVNTGEPFF	TGTGCCAGCGGCTCCTACAGGGTGAACACCGGGGAGCCGTTTTTT
TRBV2	TRBJ2-1	TRBD2	many	CASSGAGLAGVGNEQFF	TGTGCCAGCAGTGGGGCGGGACTAGCGGGAGTAGGGAATGAGCAGTTCTTC
TRBV9	TRBJ2-7	TRBD2	.	CASSIIETSGKQYF	TGTGCCAGCAGCATCATTGAGACTAGCGGGAAGCAGTACTTC
TRBV5-1	TRBJ2-1	TRBD2	many	CASSPSGYTYNEQFF	TGCGCCAGCAGCCCTAGCGGGTACACCTACAATGAGCAGTTCTTC
TRBV7-9	TRBJ2-7	TRBD2	many	CASSLGLAGGYEQYF	TGTGCCAGCAGCTTAGGGCTAGCGGGAGGATACGAGCAGTACTTC
TRBV2	TRBJ2-7	TRBD2	many	CASRRGLAGVYEQYF	TGTGCCAGCCGACGGGGGCTAGCGGGAGTCTACGAGCAGTACTTC
TRBV5-1	TRBJ2-5	.	many	CASSLALGREETQYF	TGCGCCAGCAGCTTGGCCCTGGGTAGAGAAGAGACCCAGTACTTC
TRBV5-5	TRBJ1-5	.	few	CASSLSRGEQPQHF	TGTGCCAGCAGCTTATCCAGGGGCGAGCAGCCCCAGCATTTT
TRBV20-1	TRBJ1-5	.	few	CSANPAISNQPQHF	TGCAGTGCTAATCCTGCCATTAGCAATCAGCCCCAGCATTTT
TRBV3-1	TRBJ2-7	.	many	CASSQAPWRDTGEQYF	TGTGCCAGCAGCCAAGCCCCATGGCGGGATACGGGAGAGCAGTACTTC
TRBV9	TRBJ2-1	TRBD2	many	CASSTTGLLYNEQFF	TGTGCCAGCAGCACAACGGGACTACTCTACAATGAGCAGTTCTTC
TRBV28	TRBJ2-1	TRBD2	many	CASSPRTSWGPEQFF	TGTGCCAGCAGTCCTCGGACTAGCTGGGGCCCCGAGCAGTTCTTC
TRBV4-2	TRBJ2-1	.	many	CASSQDSALSDEQFF	TGTGCCAGCAGCCAAGACAGCGCTCTTTCCGATGAGCAGTTCTTC